This T cell receptor (beta chain) was retrieved from a study of blood T cells in healthy people across ages. General study points: A strong correlation was found between TCR beta diversity and the percentage of naive T cells. Whereas aged donors had fewer naive CD4+ cells, long-lived donors had more of them and higher diversity.

The CDR3 contains 14 residues. V was shortened by 5 bases and J by 4 bases, with 14 bases between the two germline ends. With regard to this clonotype: Antigen specificity is unknown.

Primers used in a second PCR of roughly 7 to 11 cycles were a sample-barcoded 5' primer and a J-beta primer mix. TCRdb passed the 5' RACE reads through MiXCR, listing each CDR3 protein once. The sample shows 1.5 million or so distinct CDR3 sequences, 42% of them seen only once. The TCR comes from a woman aged 18-29 years in good health. The specimen sequenced was blood. The rearrangement uses TRBV12-3 or TRBV12-4 and TRBJ1-2; weak D call: TRBD1 (5 bases). The chain's CDR3 is CASSSRVQVYGYTF. Here the CDR3 DNA reads TGTGCCAGCAGTAGCAGGGTTCAGGTCTATGGCTACACCTTC.